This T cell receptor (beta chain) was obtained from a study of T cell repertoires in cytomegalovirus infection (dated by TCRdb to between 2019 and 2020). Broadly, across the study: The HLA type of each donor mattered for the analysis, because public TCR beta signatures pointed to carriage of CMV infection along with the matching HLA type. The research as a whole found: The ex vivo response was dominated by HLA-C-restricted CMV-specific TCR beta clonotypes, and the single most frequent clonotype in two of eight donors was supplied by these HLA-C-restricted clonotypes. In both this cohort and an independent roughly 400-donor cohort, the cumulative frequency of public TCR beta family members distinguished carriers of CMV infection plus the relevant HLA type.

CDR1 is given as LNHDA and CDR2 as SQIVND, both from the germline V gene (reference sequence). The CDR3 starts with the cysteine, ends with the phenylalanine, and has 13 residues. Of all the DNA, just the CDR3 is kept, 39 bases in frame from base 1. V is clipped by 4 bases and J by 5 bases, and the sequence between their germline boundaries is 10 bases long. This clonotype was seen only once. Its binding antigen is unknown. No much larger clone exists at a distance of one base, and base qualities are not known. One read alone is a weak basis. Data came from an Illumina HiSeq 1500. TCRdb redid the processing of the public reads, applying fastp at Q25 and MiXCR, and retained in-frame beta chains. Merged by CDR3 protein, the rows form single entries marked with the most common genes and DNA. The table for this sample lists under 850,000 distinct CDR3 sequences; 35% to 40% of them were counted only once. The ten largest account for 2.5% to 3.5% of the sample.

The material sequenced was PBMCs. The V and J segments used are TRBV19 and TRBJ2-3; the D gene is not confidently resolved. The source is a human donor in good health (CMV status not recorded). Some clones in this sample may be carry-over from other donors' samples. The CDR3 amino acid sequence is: CASSTGDLDTQYF. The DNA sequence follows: TGTGCCAGTAGTACGGGCGATCTAGATACGCAGTATTTT.